This entry lists 19 T cell receptor beta chains sequenced from one sample in a study of T-cell memory formation after mild COVID-19. TCRdb processed the 5' RACE reads anew with MiXCR; each CDR3 protein has one entry. The data contain hundreds of thousands of distinct CDR3 sequences, 25% to 30% of them singletons. Sequences were obtained from PBMCs or a T cell subset sorted from them (not recorded which). The receptors derive from an adult woman who had mild COVID-19 (a few samples of this study predate the infection). Cell type and time point are not known.

This clonotype was found once. The rearrangement joins TRBV2 to TRBJ2-2, with 12 nucleotides matching TRBD2. Germline V gene data show CDR1 as SNHLY and CDR2 as FYNNEI. The V segment lost 8 bases and the J segment 4 bases; nucleotides outside the gene matches: 8. The CDR3 totals 16 residues. CDR3 DNA sequence: TGTGCCAGCGGCTCTAGCGGGAGGGCCGGCACCGGGGAGCTGTTTTTT. It is translated as CASGSSGRAGTGELFF.

The rearrangement uses TRBV7-2 and TRBJ1-2, with D possibly matching TRBD1 (5 bases). The V gene's germline CDR1 is SGHTA and CDR2 FQGNSA. There are 13 residues in the CDR3. Trimming took 4 bases from V and 1 from J, leaving 7 bases between them. CDR3 loop: CASSYDSNYGYTF. DNA of the CDR3: TGTGCCAGCAGCTACGACAGTAACTATGGCTACACCTTC.

There are a few counts of this clonotype. The chain employs TRBV5-1 and TRBJ1-3; D unresolved. Germline values: CDR1 SGHRS, CDR2 YFSETQ. The V end was cut by 2 bases, the J end by 0 bases, with 15 bases between. The length of the CDR3 is 17 residues. CDR3 sequence: CASSFGNGGHSGNTIYF. The CDR3 nucleotides are TGCGCCAGCAGCTTCGGGAATGGCGGCCACTCTGGAAACACCATATATTTT.

This chain joins TRBV27 and TRBJ2-7; possibly TRBD2 for D (6 bases). The CDR3 consists of 13 residues. Germline CDR1 and CDR2: MNHEY and SMNVEV (reference sequence). V shed 5 bases and J shed 3 bases, with 11 bases lying between them. The CDR3 loop is CASSTRGNYEQYF. As DNA, the CDR3 is TGTGCCAGCAGTACCCGGGGGAACTACGAGCAGTACTTC.

This clonotype was seen only a few times. The chain has TRBV7-8 and TRBJ2-1; 8 bases line up with TRBD2. With V trimmed by 2 bases and J by 9 bases, 12 bases remained unmatched. The germline gives CDR1 SGHVS, CDR2 FQNEAQ. The CDR3 is made up of 16 amino acids. The CDR3 protein is CASSLSQGLAEGEQFF. The CDR3 bases are TGTGCCAGCAGCTTATCTCAAGGACTAGCTGAGGGTGAGCAGTTCTTC.

Only a few counts were recorded for this clonotype. The chain combines TRBV7-8 with TRBJ2-6; 10 bases fit TRBD1. The CDR3 is 18 residues long. J was trimmed by 4 bases and V by 7 bases; bases with no gene match: 13. The germline gives CDR1 SGHVS, CDR2 FQNEAQ. The CDR3 nucleotides are TGTGCCAGCACCAACTGGCGGACAGGGGGGACCGGGGCCAACGTCCTGACTTTC. Translated: CASTNWRTGGTGANVLTF. The full variable domain, completed using reference TRBV7-8 and TRBJ2-6, is GAGVSQSPRYKVAKRGQDVALRCDPISGHVSLFWYQQALGQGPEFLTYFQNEAQLDKSGLPSDRFFAERPEGSVSTLKIQRTQQEDSAVYLCASTNWRTGGTGANVLTFGAGSRLTVL.

The chain recombines TRBV10-3 with TRBJ2-7; D is perhaps TRBD1 (6 bases). This CDR3 has 15 residues. V was clipped by 5 bases and J by 1 base, with 15 bases between them. Germline V gene data show CDR1 as ENHRY and CDR2 as SYGVKD. The CDR3 spells CAISWGQVPSYEQYF. The CDR3 DNA sequence: TGTGCCATCAGTTGGGGGCAGGTACCTTCCTACGAGCAGTACTTC.

In its sample, this clonotype was seen a few times. This CDR3 is CATGRGSGRETYEQYF. The CDR3, as DNA: TGTGCCACCGGGAGGGGGAGCGGGAGGGAAACCTACGAGCAGTACTTC. The J gene is TRBJ2-7, the V gene TRBV10-3; TRBD2 aligns across 10 bases. V gave up 10 bases and J gave up 2 bases; unmatched junction bases: 14. Germline values: CDR1 ENHRY, CDR2 SYGVKD. This CDR3 is 16 amino acids long.

This clonotype has more than one count but fewer than ten. In DNA form, the CDR3 reads TGTGCCAGCAGCTTAGCACTGGGGATCGCCACTGAAGCTTTCTTT. It is translated as CASSLALGIATEAFF. This sequence joins TRBV7-9 and TRBJ1-1, with D unclear. Germline lookup yields CDR1 SEHNR and CDR2 FQNEAQ (reference sequence). Between the trimmed V and J ends, which lost 0 bases and 4 bases, there was a span of 12 bases. This CDR3 contains 15 residues.

The chain carries TRBV6-5 and TRBJ2-1; 10 bases map to TRBD1. CDR1 is MNHEY and CDR2 is SVGAGI in the germline V gene. V lost 6 bases, J lost 4 bases, and 9 bases stayed unmatched. CDR3 length: 16 residues. DNA for the CDR3: TGTGCCAGCAGGACAGGGGGCGCGGGGGAATACAATGAGCAGTTCTTC. Protein sequence: CASRTGGAGEYNEQFF.

The gene calls are TRBV7-6 and TRBJ2-3; 10 bases line up with TRBD2. The ends lost 5 bases at V and 2 bases at J; junction bases unmatched: 7. CDR1 is SGHVS and CDR2 is FNYEAQ in the germline V gene. CDR3 length: 16 residues. CDR3 sequence reads: CASSEAGGSPTDTQYF. The CDR3, as DNA: TGTGCCAGCAGCGAAGCGGGAGGGTCCCCCACAGATACGCAGTATTTT.

This clonotype was seen more than once but under ten times. The chain couples TRBV10-3 to TRBJ2-4; no clear D gene. The CDR3 length is 16 residues. The germline V gene encodes CDR1 ENHRY and CDR2 SYGVKD. Trimming left V 5 bases short and J 4 bases short, with 18 bases between. The CDR3 protein is CAISLGSGPPKNIQYF. CDR3 sequence (DNA): TGTGCCATCAGTTTGGGGTCTGGCCCCCCTAAAAACATTCAGTACTTC.

The V call is TRBV20-1, the J call TRBJ1-3; D may be TRBD1 (5 bases). V was clipped by 6 bases and J by 7 bases, with 19 bases between them. CDR3 length equals 14 residues. Germline V gene data show CDR1 as DFQATT and CDR2 as SNEGSKA (reference sequence). The CDR3 DNA sequence: TGCAGTGCCATCGGGACCATGGGAACCAACACCATATATTTT. Translation: CSAIGTMGTNTIYF.

A few counts support this clonotype. The rearrangement links TRBV9 to TRBJ2-3; TRBD2 matches 8 bases. Losses at the gene ends were 0 bases for V and 5 bases for J; bases not matched to a gene: 8. The CDR3 runs to 16 residues. Per the germline V gene, CDR1 is SGDLS and CDR2 is YYNGEE. The CDR3 loop is CASSVVIGGAEDTQYF. Here the CDR3 DNA reads TGTGCCAGCAGCGTAGTAATCGGGGGGGCAGAAGATACGCAGTATTTT. The variable domain in full, with the rest retrieved from reference TRBV9 and TRBJ2-3, is DSGVTQTPKHLITATGQRVTLRCSPRSGDLSVYWYQQSLDQGLQFLIQYYNGEERAKGNILERFSAQQFPDLHSELNLSSLELGDSALYFCASSVVIGGAEDTQYFGPGTRLTVL.

For this clonotype: Being one base from a much bigger clone, this may be a read error. The chain couples TRBV24-1 to TRBJ2-3; possible D gene TRBD2, 5 bases. Trimming shortened V by 7 bases and J by 3 bases, and 7 bases separated the two germline ends. Germline V lookup: CDR1 KGHDR, CDR2 SFDVKD. CDR3 length equals 12 residues. In nucleotides, the CDR3 is TGTGCCACCAGCGGGGAAACAGATACGCAGTATTTT. It specifies CATSGETDTQYF.

V gene TRBV14 combines with J gene TRBJ2-3; TRBD1 aligns across 8 bases. Per germline, CDR1 SGHDN and CDR2 FVKESK. V lost 3 bases to trimming and J lost 4 bases; unmatched junction nucleotides: 3. CDR3 length: 14 residues. CDR3 protein: CASSQMDRADTQYF. CDR3 DNA: TGTGCCAGCAGCCAGATGGACAGGGCAGATACGCAGTATTTT.

This clonotype has just a few counts. The chain couples TRBV7-2 to TRBJ2-1; D possibly matches TRBD1 or TRBD2 (5 bases each). This CDR3 has 13 residues. Trimming removed 3 bases from V and 7 bases from J, with 10 bases in between. Per germline, CDR1 SGHTA and CDR2 FQGNSA. This chain's CDR3 is CASSLGVSNEQFF. CDR3 in DNA: TGTGCCAGCAGCTTGGGGGTGTCGAATGAGCAGTTCTTC.

The rearrangement joins TRBV5-4 to TRBJ1-1, with no clear D. This CDR3 has 16 amino acids. Germline V CDR1 and CDR2: SGHNT, YYREEE (reference sequence). V gave up 5 bases and J gave up 1 base, with 18 bases separating them. The CDR3 nucleotides read TGTGCCAGCAGGTATGACACGAAGGGCGGGAACACTGAAGCTTTCTTT. Its protein product is CASRYDTKGGNTEAFF.

The genes are TRBV7-6 and TRBJ2-5; 9 bases line up with TRBD1. V dropped 5 bases and J dropped 1; count of bases not matched to a gene: 2. The CDR3 runs 14 residues. Germline assignment: CDR1 SGHVS and CDR2 FNYEAQ. The CDR3 nucleotides read TGTGCCAGCAGCCAACAGGGGGCCCAAGAGACCCAGTACTTC. This sequence encodes CASSQQGAQETQYF.